This T cell receptor (beta chain) was recorded in a study of beta chain features in type 1 diabetes. Study-wide points: People with Type 1 diabetes carried modestly yet significantly shorter TCRB CDR3s in all four CD4+ subsets.

Expressed TCRB transcripts got sequenced, as all isolated RNA was reverse transcribed. Generated by immunoSEQ multiplex PCR, the TCRdb table keeps only in-frame clones and is missing some. Among a few hundred thousand clones listed, approximately 15% were seen once. Each of the CD4+ naive, central memory, regulatory and stem cell-like memory populations was sorted via CD45RO/CCR7/CD25/CD127/CD95/CD27. Trimming removed 5 bases from V and 5 bases from J; junction bases left unmatched: 10. Germline lookup yields CDR1 LNHDA and CDR2 SQIVND (reference sequence). This CDR3 is built from 16 residues. Concerning this clone itself: The antigen remains undetermined.

The chain carries TRBV19 and TRBJ1-5, with 9 bases identical to TRBD1. The sequencing sample was made of naive CD4+ T cells from blood. This TCR was sampled from a man aged 25-45 years with type 1 diabetes. The CDR3 sequence: CASSGPGTGWDQPQHF. CDR3 nucleotides: TGTGCCAGTAGTGGCCCCGGGACAGGGTGGGATCAGCCCCAGCATTTT.